Listed below are T cell receptor beta chains from one sample, sequenced in a study of cytomegalovirus exposure and HLA in healthy donors. The assay was immunoSEQ multiplex PCR, and TCRdb's table has in-frame clones only and misses some. The table includes 170,000 or so clones, around four fifths detected once. Material: PBMCs. These receptors were taken from a woman in her twenties or thirties in good health and CMV-seropositive. Each CDR3 is given without its conserved first and last residue. Each record gives: CDR3 protein, V gene, D gene, J gene. The D gene is left open where the match is weak.

CDR3 protein: AWSRGGVNTEAF; V gene: TRBV30; D gene: -; J gene: TRBJ1-1
CDR3 protein: ASSLTDGSYEQY; V gene: TRBV11-2; D gene: -; J gene: TRBJ2-7
CDR3 protein: ASSVVSLSGRNTQY; V gene: TRBV9; D gene: TRBD2; J gene: TRBJ2-3
CDR3 protein: ATSTGLAGGTDTQY; V gene: TRBV15; D gene: TRBD2; J gene: TRBJ2-3
CDR3 protein: ASSSEETQY; V gene: TRBV28; D gene: -; J gene: TRBJ2-5
CDR3 protein: ASSPSLGRASYEQY; V gene: TRBV18; D gene: TRBD2; J gene: TRBJ2-7
CDR3 protein: ASSLAYRYSNQPQH; V gene: TRBV5-5; D gene: -; J gene: TRBJ1-5
CDR3 protein: ASSEVFGSGIYGYT; V gene: TRBV2; D gene: -; J gene: TRBJ1-2
CDR3 protein: ASSLVPGSYEQY; V gene: TRBV7-8; D gene: -; J gene: TRBJ2-7
CDR3 protein: ASSPPLREGGELF; V gene: TRBV7-8; D gene: TRBD2; J gene: TRBJ2-2
CDR3 protein: ASSLGVWREGLETQY; V gene: TRBV5-1; D gene: TRBD2; J gene: TRBJ2-5
CDR3 protein: ASSEATLVAFEQY; V gene: TRBV6-1; D gene: -; J gene: TRBJ2-7
CDR3 protein: ASTPDGRGEKLF; V gene: TRBV7-9; D gene: -; J gene: TRBJ1-4
CDR3 protein: ASSSGASGGQGD; V gene: TRBV28; D gene: TRBD1; J gene: TRBJ2-5
CDR3 protein: ASSYGLAEGNEQF; V gene: TRBV6-5; D gene: TRBD2; J gene: TRBJ2-1
CDR3 protein: ASSLWGDANTGELF; V gene: TRBV5-1; D gene: -; J gene: TRBJ2-2
CDR3 protein: ASSQETSSGTDTQY; V gene: TRBV4-3; D gene: -; J gene: TRBJ2-3
CDR3 protein: ASSSKGTVSYEQY; V gene: TRBV28; D gene: TRBD1; J gene: TRBJ2-7
CDR3 protein: ASRPSGSGRADTQY; V gene: TRBV28; D gene: TRBD2; J gene: TRBJ2-3
CDR3 protein: ASSSGTGKQQPQH; V gene: TRBV19; D gene: TRBD1; J gene: TRBJ1-5
CDR3 protein: ASTTAGIGTDTQY; V gene: TRBV5-1; D gene: -; J gene: TRBJ2-3
CDR3 protein: AWSVSGLLGETQY; V gene: TRBV30; D gene: -; J gene: TRBJ2-5
CDR3 protein: ATSKGGLSRVETQY; V gene: TRBV15; D gene: -; J gene: TRBJ2-5
CDR3 protein: ASLREGPQETQY; V gene: TRBV6-6; D gene: TRBD2; J gene: TRBJ2-5
CDR3 protein: ASSGQRNYGYT; V gene: TRBV2; D gene: -; J gene: TRBJ1-2
CDR3 protein: ASSLAEDRAWGELF; V gene: TRBV5-1; D gene: TRBD1; J gene: TRBJ2-2